A single sample is the source of the 19 T cell receptor beta chains below, sequenced in a study of T cell responses to AZD1222 COVID-19 vaccine. Clones were read by immunoSEQ multiplex PCR, and TCRdb kept only the in-frame ones, dropping some. The sample contains some 150,000 clones, about 91% of which appear only once. Sample: peripheral blood, taken on day 0 of MenACWY control vaccination. The receptors derive from an adult in good health.

The chain recombines TRBV27 with TRBJ1-6, with D possibly matching TRBD1 (6 bases). Per the germline V gene, CDR1 is MNHEY and CDR2 is SMNVEV (reference sequence). Between the trimmed V and J ends, which lost 6 bases and 8 bases, there was a span of 11 bases. The CDR3 runs 13 residues. This CDR3 reads CASSRDNYSPLHF. The CDR3 nucleotides are TGTGCCAGCAGCCGGGACAACTATTCACCCCTCCACTTT.

This chain connects TRBV5-1 to TRBJ1-6; no clear D. The V and J ends lost 0 bases and 3 bases respectively, with 7 bases between them. Germline CDR1 reads SGHRS; CDR2 reads YFSETQ. CDR3 size: 15 residues. CDR3 amino acids: CASSLEADYNSPLHF. CDR3 nucleotides: TGCGCCAGCAGCTTGGAGGCAGACTATAATTCACCCCTCCACTTT.

The chain employs TRBV4-3 and TRBJ1-3; D unresolved. The CDR3 is 14 amino acids. Germline V gives CDR1 LGHNA, CDR2 YSLEER. Between the trimmed V and J ends, which lost 0 bases and 5 bases, there was a span of 8 bases. The CDR3 spells CASSQDTSRNTIYF. In nucleotides, the CDR3 is TGCGCCAGCAGCCAAGATACCAGCCGAAACACCATATATTTT.

Concerning this clone itself: The sample carries other DNA sequences with the same CDR3. DNA for the CDR3: TGTGCCACCAGGGACAGGAACACTGAAGCTTTCTTT. This sequence encodes CATRDRNTEAFF. This sequence joins TRBV24-1 and TRBJ1-1; the D gene is possibly TRBD1 (6 bases). Germline loops: CDR1 KGHDR, CDR2 SFDVKD. This CDR3 has 12 amino acids. Trimming stripped 7 bases from V and 1 base from J, with 6 bases between.

The V call is TRBV7-2, the J call TRBJ1-3; D is unclear. V lost 0 bases and J 4 bases, leaving 4 bases between the germline ends. From germline, CDR1 is SGHTA and CDR2 FQGNSA. This CDR3 spans 13 amino acids. CDR3 amino acids: CASSLAGGNTIYF. CDR3 bases: TGTGCCAGCAGCTTAGCAGGGGGAAACACCATATATTTT.

This rearrangement joins TRBV11-2 to TRBJ2-7; the D gene is possibly TRBD2 (6 bases). Germline loops: CDR1 SGHAT, CDR2 FQNNGV. V was pared by 4 bases and J by 4 bases, with 29 bases between. The length of the CDR3 is 19 residues. The CDR3 reads CASSSRLSTTGRGKYEQYF. The CDR3 DNA is TGTGCCAGCAGCTCCCGCCTATCGACTACAGGACGGGGGAAATACGAGCAGTACTTC.

This clone was seen just once. The chain combines TRBV2 with TRBJ1-6, with 10 positions matching TRBD1. Germline V CDR1 and CDR2: SNHLY, FYNNEI. The V gene end was trimmed by 5 bases and the J gene end by 6 bases; junction bases not matched to a gene: 1. This CDR3 has 14 residues. The CDR3 here is CASSWTGGNSPLHF. CDR3 bases: TGTGCCAGCAGTTGGACAGGGGGTAATTCACCCCTCCACTTT. Using reference TRBV2 and TRBJ1-6 for the parts outside the CDR3, the full variable domain is EPEVTQTPSHQVTQMGQEVILRCVPISNHLYFYWYRQILGQKVEFLVSFYNNEISEKSEIFDDQFSVERPDGSNFTLKIRSTKLEDSAMYFCASSWTGGNSPLHFGNGTRLTVT.

The chain employs TRBV18 and TRBJ1-1, with 8 bases fitting TRBD1. This CDR3 has 14 residues. The V segment lost 4 bases and the J segment 1 base; nucleotides outside the gene matches: 2. Germline V CDR1 and CDR2: KGHSH, LQKENI. CDR3 sequence: CASSRDRRNTEAFF. DNA for the CDR3: TGTGCCAGCTCACGGGACAGGCGGAACACTGAAGCTTTCTTT.

The genes are TRBV6-1 and TRBJ2-3; 7 positions agree with TRBD2. With 2 bases clipped from V and 3 bases from J, the junction kept 14 bases outside the gene matches. The germline gives CDR1 MNHNS, CDR2 SASEGT. CDR3 length equals 18 residues. This chain's CDR3 is CASSEFRLGLSMTDTQYF. The CDR3 bases are TGTGCCAGCAGTGAATTCCGGCTGGGACTATCGATGACAGATACGCAGTATTTT.

This clone was found once. The chain combines TRBV11-2 with TRBJ1-1, with a tentative D call TRBD1 (5 bases). V was shortened by 5 bases and J by 7 bases, with 20 bases between the two germline ends. The germline V gene encodes CDR1 SGHAT and CDR2 FQNNGV. This CDR3 is 15 amino acids long. The CDR3 DNA is TGTGCCAGCAGCCATCCCCTATCAGGGAAGGGTGAAGCTTTCTTT. Amino acid sequence: CASSHPLSGKGEAFF.

V is TRBV11-2 and J is TRBJ1-3, with D tentatively TRBD1 (6 bases). Germline V lookup: CDR1 SGHAT, CDR2 FQNNGV. This CDR3 is built from 14 residues. Trimming shortened V by 5 bases and J by 1 base, and 9 bases separated the two germline ends. Written as DNA, the CDR3 is TGTGCCAGCAGCAAAGGACAGTCTGGAAACACCATATATTTT. Its translation is CASSKGQSGNTIYF.

V usage is TRBV27 and J usage is TRBJ1-2, with D perhaps matching TRBD1 (6 bases). V was cut by 6 bases and J by 6 bases, with 17 bases left in between. Germline-derived CDR1 and CDR2 are MNHEY and SMNVEV (reference sequence). The CDR3 consists of 14 residues. DNA for the CDR3: TGTGCCAGCAGCAGGGACATATCCCTCCATGGCTACACCTTC. It yields the protein CASSRDISLHGYTF.

This chain joins TRBV6-5 and TRBJ2-6; possibly TRBD1 for D (5 bases). CDR1 MNHEY and CDR2 SVGAGI come from the germline V gene. Trimming removed 8 bases from V and 0 bases from J, with 8 bases in between. The CDR3 has 14 residues. CDR3 in amino acids: CASQGVSGANVLTF. The DNA for the CDR3 is TGTGCCAGCCAGGGTGTCTCTGGGGCCAACGTCCTGACTTTC.

J is TRBJ1-2 and V is TRBV28; no definite D call. The CDR3 is 14 residues long. V was shortened by 2 bases and J by 4 bases, with 11 bases between the two germline ends. Germline CDR1 is MDHEN and CDR2 is SYDVKM. CDR3 sequence (DNA): TGTGCCAGCAGTTTAGTGACCGGAGGCTATGGCTACACCTTC. Translation: CASSLVTGGYGYTF.

The rearrangement links TRBV6-4 to TRBJ1-1; D is undetermined. The germline V gene encodes CDR1 MRHNA and CDR2 SNTAGT. The CDR3 has 13 amino acids. V was shortened by 5 bases and J by 4 bases, with 11 bases between the two germline ends. Here the CDR3 reads CASSSEWGTEAFF. Here the CDR3 DNA reads TGTGCCAGCAGTTCCGAGTGGGGCACTGAAGCTTTCTTT.

The chain combines TRBV14 with TRBJ1-5; D not certain. The CDR3 covers 16 residues. Trimming pared 0 bases from V and 7 bases from J, leaving 16 bases between. Germline lookup yields CDR1 SGHDN and CDR2 FVKESK. In DNA, the CDR3 is TGTGCCAGCAGCCAAGAAAAGGATCGAGAGGCCCAGCCCCAGCATTTT. This gives the protein CASSQEKDREAQPQHF. Full variable domain (rest looked up from reference TRBV14 and TRBJ1-5): EAGVTQFPSHSVIEKGQTVTLRCDPISGHDNLYWYRRVMGKEIKFLLHFVKESKQDESGMPNNRFLAERTGGTYSTLKVQPAELEDSGVYFCASSQEKDREAQPQHFGDGTRLSIL.

The J gene is TRBJ2-1, the V gene TRBV6-2 or TRBV6-3; 11 bases match TRBD2. Germline V gene data show CDR1 as MNHEY and CDR2 as SVGEGT. J lost 7 bases, V lost 0 bases, and 5 bases had no gene match. The length of the CDR3 is 16 residues. The CDR3 region is CASSYSRTSGSNEQFF. The DNA for the CDR3 is TGTGCCAGCAGTTACTCGCGTACTAGCGGGAGTAATGAGCAGTTCTTC.

The chain joins TRBV11-3 to TRBJ2-5, with D possibly TRBD2 on 6 matching bases. Germline CDR1 SGHNT, CDR2 YENEEA. This CDR3 is 16 amino acids long. V lost 5 bases to trimming and J lost 5 bases, with 21 bases between them. The CDR3 region has the DNA TGTGCCAGCAGCCGGAGCGGGCCAGGGAGGAAGGAGACCCAGTACTTC. Its protein product is CASSRSGPGRKETQYF.

The rearrangement links TRBV12-5 to TRBJ1-4, with D possibly being TRBD1 (5 bases). This CDR3 has 16 amino acids. V dropped 2 bases and J dropped 14 bases, with 24 bases sitting between them. Looked up from germline, CDR1 is LGHNT and CDR2 is FRNRAP. The CDR3 sequence is CASGLPPGRQWKALFF. The CDR3 coding sequence is TGTGCTAGTGGTTTGCCGCCGGGACGGCAGTGGAAAGCCCTGTTTTTT.